Only one count was recorded for the clone carrying this T cell receptor (beta chain). The CDR3 has 12 amino acids. The germline V gene encodes CDR1 SGHVS and CDR2 FNYEAQ. V lost 4 bases to trimming and J lost 8 bases, with 11 bases between them. These data are taken from a study of shared T cell receptors in the human thymus. TCRdb's copy holds only in-frame clones and misses some; the assay was immunoSEQ multiplex PCR. The sample holds hundreds of thousands of clones; around 87% are singletons and the top ten take about 0.0094%. The same specimen was also included in a second study, on human thymus T cells. That study reports: Resected material from corrective heart surgery provided the thymus tissue analysed. Repertoires sampled from thymus and blood appeared biased in V and J gene usage. Related work found strong thymic repertoire overlap between unrelated individuals.

The material sequenced was thymocytes. The receptor was derived from a boy under two years old with a congenital heart defect. The chain joins TRBV7-6 to TRBJ1-1; a possible D gene is TRBD1 (5 bases). The CDR3 DNA reads TGTGCCAGCAGCTCAGACAGAATAGAAGCTTTCTTT. Its protein is CASSSDRIEAFF.